One TCR beta chain is described in this entry. Its antigen is not identified. These data come from a study of cytomegalovirus exposure and HLA in healthy donors. Study observations and caveats: Later analysis showed most CMV-associated TCR beta chains appearing HLA-restricted. Most TCR beta V segments were productive about 87% or about 30% of the time in an earlier analysis. In vitro data verified a few CMV-associated chains as specific for CMV antigens.

This CDR3 spans 15 amino acids. Unmatched junction bases numbered 12, after V lost 6 bases and J lost 7 bases. The germline V gene encodes CDR1 MNHNS and CDR2 SASEGT. A multiplex PCR was run with 60 Vbeta primers and 13 Jbeta primers. Data came from immunoSEQ multiplex PCR; TCRdb stores just in-frame clones and leaves some out. The table shows 150,000 to 200,000 clones, with over 75% occurring only once. The chain uses TRBV6-1 and TRBJ2-7; 10 bases are a match to TRBD1. This TCR was recovered from a woman aged 45-59 years in good health and CMV-seronegative. The sample consisted of PBMCs. The CDR3 sequence is CASSPTGTGAWEQYF. CDR3 in DNA: TGTGCCAGCAGCCCAACCGGGACAGGGGCTTGGGAGCAGTACTTC.